This T cell receptor (beta chain) was observed in a study of blood T cell repertoires in COVID-19. For the study at large: The United States, Italy and Spain provided the acute and convalescent COVID-19 samples. Sources were T cells, B-cell-depleted T cells, or PBMCs; the material itself was cDNA or gDNA.

Authors' data handling: Researchers report that nucleated cell counts were estimated from reference gene primer amplification. The assay was immunoSEQ multiplex PCR, and TCRdb's table has in-frame clones only and misses some. V, J and clone size are those of that table, while D and trimming were read from the DNA. The table records 200,000 to 300,000 clones, 65% to 85% of them present only once. CDR3 length: 15 residues. Germline loops: CDR1 SGHRS, CDR2 YFSETQ. J gave up 8 bases and V 4 bases, and 10 bases lay outside the gene matches. This clone has a handful of counts. Sequenced: peripheral blood. The source is a human donor in a cohort sampled during active COVID-19. The V gene is TRBV5-1, the J gene TRBJ1-1; 11 bases are a match to TRBD1. Here the CDR3 DNA reads TGCGCCAGCAGCCTGGGGGACAGGGGGTCCTCCGAAGCTTTCTTT. As protein: CASSLGDRGSSEAFF.